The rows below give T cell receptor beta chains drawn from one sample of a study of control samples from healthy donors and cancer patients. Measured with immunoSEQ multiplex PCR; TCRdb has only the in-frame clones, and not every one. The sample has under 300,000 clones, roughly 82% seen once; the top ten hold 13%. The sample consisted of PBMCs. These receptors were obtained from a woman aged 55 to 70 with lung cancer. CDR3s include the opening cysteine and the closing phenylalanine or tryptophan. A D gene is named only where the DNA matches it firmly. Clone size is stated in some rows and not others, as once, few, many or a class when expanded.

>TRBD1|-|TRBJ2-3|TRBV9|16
CASSRRTGTGLDTQYF
TGTGCCAGCAGCAGACGGACAGGGACTGGGTTGGATACGCAGTATTTT
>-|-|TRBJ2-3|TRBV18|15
CASSPAGGITDTQYF
TGTGCCAGCTCACCAGCCGGAGGAATCACAGATACGCAGTATTTT
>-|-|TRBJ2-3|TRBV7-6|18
CASSLDCEGGPDEDTQYF
TGTGCCAGCAGCTTAGACTGTGAGGGAGGCCCTGATGAAGATACGCAGTATTTT
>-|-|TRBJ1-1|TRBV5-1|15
CASSLELQGSTEAFF
TGCGCCAGCAGCTTGGAGCTTCAGGGGAGTACTGAAGCTTTCTTT
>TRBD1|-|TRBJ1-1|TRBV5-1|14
CASSRDQGVTEAFF
TGCGCCAGCAGCAGAGATCAGGGGGTCACTGAAGCTTTCTTT
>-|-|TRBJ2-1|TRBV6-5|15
CASSRDFGSYNEQFF
TGTGCCAGCAGTCGGGACTTCGGCTCCTACAATGAGCAGTTCTTC
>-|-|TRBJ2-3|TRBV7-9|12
CASSLVVDTQYF
TGTGCCAGCAGCTTAGTAGTAGATACGCAGTATTTT
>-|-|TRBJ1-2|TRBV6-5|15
CASSLMMDTVYGYTF
TGTGCCAGCAGTCTTATGATGGACACCGTCTATGGCTACACCTTC
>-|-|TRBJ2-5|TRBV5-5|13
CASSLPGKETQYF
TGTGCCAGCAGCTTGCCAGGGAAAGAGACCCAGTACTTC
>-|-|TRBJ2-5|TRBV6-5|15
CASEDQQGPQETQYF
TGTGCCAGCGAAGATCAACAGGGACCTCAAGAGACCCAGTACTTC
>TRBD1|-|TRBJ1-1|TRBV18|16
CASSPPTGGENTEAFF
TGTGCCAGCTCACCACCCACAGGGGGCGAAAACACTGAAGCTTTCTTT
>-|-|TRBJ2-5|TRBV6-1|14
CASSETGGQETQYF
TGTGCCAGCAGTGAAACTGGCGGCCAAGAGACCCAGTACTTC
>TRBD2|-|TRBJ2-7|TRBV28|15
CASSLLAGGVGEQYF
TGTGCCAGCAGTTTACTAGCGGGAGGGGTAGGCGAGCAGTACTTC
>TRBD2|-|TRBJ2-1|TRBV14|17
CASSQDPGLEPPNEQFF
TGTGCCAGCAGCCAGGACCCGGGACTAGAGCCCCCCAATGAGCAGTTCTTC
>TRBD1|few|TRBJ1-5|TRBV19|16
CASSPTGTGGRQPQHF
TGTGCCAGTAGTCCGACCGGGACAGGGGGCAGACAGCCCCAGCATTTT
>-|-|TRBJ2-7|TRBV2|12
CASRLLGYEQYF
TGTGCCAGCCGTCTTTTGGGATACGAGCAGTACTTC
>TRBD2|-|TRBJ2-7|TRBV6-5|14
CASSERGPTYEQYF
TGTGCCAGCTCCGAGCGGGGCCCAACCTACGAGCAGTACTTC
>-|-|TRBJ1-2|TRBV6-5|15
CASSYQVVPGNGYTF
TGTGCCAGCAGTTACCAGGTGGTGCCAGGGAATGGCTACACCTTC
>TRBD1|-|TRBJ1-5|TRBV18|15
CASSLATGRGQPQHF
TGTGCCAGCTCACTTGCGACAGGGCGGGGGCAGCCCCAGCATTTT
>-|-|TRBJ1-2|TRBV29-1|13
CSVERRTNYGYTF
TGCAGCGTTGAACGGCGGACTAACTATGGCTACACCTTC
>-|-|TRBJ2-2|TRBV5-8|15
CASSRRHLNTGELFF
TGTGCCAGCAGCCGCAGGCATCTGAACACCGGGGAGCTGTTTTTT
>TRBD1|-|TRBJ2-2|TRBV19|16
CASSIPGGADIGELFF
TGTGCCAGTAGTATTCCAGGGGGCGCGGATATCGGGGAGCTGTTTTTT
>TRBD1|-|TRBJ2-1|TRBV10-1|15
CASSPGTGGSNEQFF
TGCGCCAGCAGCCCCGGGACAGGGGGCAGCAATGAGCAGTTCTTC
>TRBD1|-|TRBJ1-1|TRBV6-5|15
CASSILTGGRSEAFF
TGTGCCAGCAGCATTCTAACAGGGGGCCGTTCAGAAGCTTTCTTT
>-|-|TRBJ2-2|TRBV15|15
CATSREQGVTGELFF
TGTGCCACCAGCAGAGAACAGGGAGTCACCGGGGAGCTGTTTTTT
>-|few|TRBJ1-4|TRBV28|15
CASSLGGVANEKLFF
TGTGCCAGCAGTTTAGGGGGGGTGGCTAATGAAAAACTGTTTTTT
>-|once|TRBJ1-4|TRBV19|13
CASLRQGSEKLFF
TGTGCCAGTCTTCGGCAGGGATCTGAAAAACTGTTTTTT
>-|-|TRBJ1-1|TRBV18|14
CASSPGHRGTEAFF
TGTGCCAGCTCACCAGGGCACAGAGGGACTGAAGCTTTCTTT
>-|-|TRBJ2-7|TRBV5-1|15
CASSLRPATDYGQYF
TGCGCCAGCAGCTTGAGGCCCGCGACAGACTACGGGCAGTACTTC
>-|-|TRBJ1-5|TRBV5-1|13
CASSLIPDQPQHF
TGCGCCAGCAGCTTGATTCCTGATCAGCCCCAGCATTTT
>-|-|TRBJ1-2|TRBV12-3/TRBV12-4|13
CASSFEGLSGYTF
TGTGCCAGCAGTTTTGAGGGACTCTCTGGCTACACCTTC
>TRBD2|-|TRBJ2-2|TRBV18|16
CASSPIEGLARRELFF
TGTGCCAGCTCACCAATCGAGGGACTAGCGCGCAGGGAGCTGTTTTTT
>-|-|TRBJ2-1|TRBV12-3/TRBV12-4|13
CASSLGNYNEQFF
TGTGCCAGCAGTTTAGGCAACTACAATGAGCAGTTCTTC
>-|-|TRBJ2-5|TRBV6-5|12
CASMGVQETQYF
TGTGCCAGCATGGGGGTCCAAGAGACCCAGTACTTC
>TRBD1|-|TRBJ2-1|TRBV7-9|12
CASSTWTGDQFF
TGTGCCAGCAGCACCTGGACAGGGGATCAGTTCTTC
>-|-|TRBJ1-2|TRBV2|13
CASSEKGGYGYTF
TGTGCCAGCAGTGAAAAAGGCGGCTATGGCTACACCTTC
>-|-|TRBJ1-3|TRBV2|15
CATLGSPLSGNTIYF
TGTGCCACCCTCGGGAGCCCACTCTCTGGAAACACCATATATTTT
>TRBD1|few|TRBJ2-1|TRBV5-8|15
CASSSTGGASNEQFF
TGTGCCAGCAGCTCGACAGGGGGCGCGAGCAATGAGCAGTTCTTC
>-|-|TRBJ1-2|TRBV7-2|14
CASSSTGLWEGYTF
TGTGCCAGCAGCAGTACGGGACTCTGGGAAGGCTACACCTTC
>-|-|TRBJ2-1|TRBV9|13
CASSVDGFVEQFF
TGTGCCAGCAGCGTAGACGGATTCGTGGAGCAGTTCTTC
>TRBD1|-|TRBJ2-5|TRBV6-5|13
CASSTTQGETQYF
TGTGCCAGCAGTACAACACAGGGGGAGACCCAGTACTTC
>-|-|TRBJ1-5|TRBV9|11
CASSVGQPQHF
TGTGCCAGCAGCGTAGGACAGCCCCAGCATTTT
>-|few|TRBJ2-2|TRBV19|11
CASSPGLELFF
TGTGCCAGTAGCCCGGGGTTGGAGCTGTTTTTT
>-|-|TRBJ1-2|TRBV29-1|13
CSVVGGSNYGYTF
TGCAGCGTTGTCGGGGGGAGCAACTATGGCTACACCTTC
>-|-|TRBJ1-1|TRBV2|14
CASSSTAMNTEAFF
TGTGCCAGCAGTTCGACAGCCATGAACACTGAAGCTTTCTTT
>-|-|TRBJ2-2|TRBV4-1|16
CASSQGVGGPSGELFF
TGCGCCAGCAGCCAGGGCGTGGGGGGGCCTTCCGGGGAGCTGTTTTTT
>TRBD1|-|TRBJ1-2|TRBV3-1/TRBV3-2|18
CASSQGFGRGLGGGGYTF
TGTGCCAGCAGCCAAGGCTTTGGCAGGGGGCTGGGCGGTGGTGGCTACACCTTC
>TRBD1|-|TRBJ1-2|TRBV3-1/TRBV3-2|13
CASSQGGGGGYTF
TGTGCCAGCAGCCAAGGAGGGGGCGGTGGCTACACCTTC
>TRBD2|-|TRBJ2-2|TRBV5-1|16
CASQESPGLAGGELFF
TGCGCCAGCCAAGAGTCCCCGGGACTAGCTGGGGGGGAGCTGTTTTTT
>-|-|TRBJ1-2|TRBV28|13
CASTSTDRYGYTF
TGTGCCAGCACAAGTACCGACAGATATGGCTACACCTTC
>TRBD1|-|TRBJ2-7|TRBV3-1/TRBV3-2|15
CASSQEQGASYEQYF
TGTGCCAGCAGCCAAGAACAGGGGGCATCGTACGAGCAGTACTTC
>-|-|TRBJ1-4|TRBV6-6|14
CASSKGGTNEKLFF
TGTGCCAGCAGCAAGGGGGGAACTAATGAAAAACTGTTTTTT
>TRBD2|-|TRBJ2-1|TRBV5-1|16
CASSPGLAGQWGEQFF
TGCGCCAGCAGCCCGGGACTAGCGGGACAATGGGGTGAGCAGTTCTTC
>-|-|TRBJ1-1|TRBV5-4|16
CASSFGGPLRNTEAFF
TGTGCCAGCAGCTTTGGTGGCCCCCTAAGGAACACTGAAGCTTTCTTT
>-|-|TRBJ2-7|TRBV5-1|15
CASTWGGGGGDEQYF
TGCGCCAGCACTTGGGGTGGGGGAGGAGGTGACGAGCAGTACTTC
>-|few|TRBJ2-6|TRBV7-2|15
CASSSTGSGANVLTF
TGTGCCAGCAGCTCAACGGGCTCTGGGGCCAACGTCCTGACTTTC
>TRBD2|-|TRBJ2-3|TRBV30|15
CAWSVAGVSTDTQYF
TGTGCCTGGAGTGTAGCGGGAGTGAGCACAGATACGCAGTATTTT
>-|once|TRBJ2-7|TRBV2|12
CASRGQGRGQYF
TGTGCCAGCAGGGGGCAGGGGCGCGGGCAGTACTTC
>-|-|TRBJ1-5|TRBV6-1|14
CASSEASAPGPQHF
TGTGCCAGCAGTGAGGCGTCAGCGCCTGGGCCCCAGCATTTT
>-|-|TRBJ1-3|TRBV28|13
CASVRQPGNTIYF
TGTGCCAGCGTCAGACAGCCTGGAAACACCATATATTTT